This T cell receptor beta chain is drawn from a study of blood T cell repertoires in COVID-19. Study-wide background: Material from acute and convalescent COVID-19 was sourced from the United States, Italy and Spain. PBMCs, B-cell-depleted T cells, or T cells provided the cDNA or gDNA that made up the material.

The authors' processing: Counts of nucleated cells, estimated from reference gene primer amplification, were obtained. Libraries were prepared by immunoSEQ multiplex PCR; TCRdb keeps only in-frame clonotypes and omits some of them. Clone size and V and J calls were adopted from that table, with D and trimming inferred from the DNA. Found here are over 25,000 clones, more than 80% of them singletons; the top ten hold around 10%. In germline, CDR1 is SQVTM, CDR2 ANQGSEA. Unmatched junction bases numbered 14, after V lost 8 bases and J lost 4 bases. The CDR3 runs to 15 residues. This chain joins TRBV29-1 and TRBJ2-3, with TRBD2 identical over 8 bases. The receptor was isolated from a man aged 55 to 70 with acute or convalescent COVID-19. Specimen: peripheral blood. The CDR3 loop reads CSIRGTRGGSDTQYF. CDR3 DNA sequence: TGCAGCATCCGAGGGACACGGGGGGGCTCAGATACGCAGTATTTT.